One and the same sample provided the 16 T cell receptor beta chains below, sequenced in a study of Ad26.COV2.S vaccination and SARS-CoV-2 variants. Here immunoSEQ multiplex PCR was the method, and the copy in TCRdb shows in-frame clones only, minus some. The data hold approximately 340,000 clones, with roughly 84% observed a single time. The sample's treatment: some 19 received Ad26.COV2.S at low or high dose, single or two shots; about five received placebo; per-sample allocation not given. Following the first vaccine or placebo injection, samples were taken on day 63. The material was peripheral blood, obtained in a trial of Ad26.COV2.S vaccine versus placebo. The receptors stem from a person aged 18-65 years who received the Ad26.COV2.S COVID-19 vaccine or a placebo.

The chain uses TRBV28 and TRBJ1-5, with D unclear. Germline loops: CDR1 MDHEN, CDR2 SYDVKM. V was cut by 2 bases and J by 3 bases, with 5 bases left in between. The CDR3 spans 13 residues. In nucleotides, the CDR3 is TGTGCCAGCAGTTTAGATTTCAATCAGCCCCAGCATTTT. It codes for CASSLDFNQPQHF. The whole variable domain, remainder taken from reference TRBV28 and TRBJ1-5, is DVKVTQSSRYLVKRTGEKVFLECVQDMDHENMFWYRQDPGLGLRLIYFSYDVKMKEKGDIPEGYSVSREKKERFSLILESASTNQTSMYLCASSLDFNQPQHFGDGTRLSIL.

The chain combines TRBV5-6 with TRBJ2-2; no clear D. CDR3 size: 15 residues. Trimming took 0 bases from V and 4 from J, leaving 10 bases between them. The V gene's germline CDR1 is SGHDT and CDR2 YYEEEE. The DNA for the CDR3 is TGTGCCAGCAGCTTGGTAGGGTATGCCACCGGGGAGCTGTTTTTT. Protein sequence: CASSLVGYATGELFF. Drawing the rest from reference TRBV5-6 and TRBJ2-2, the complete variable domain is DAGVTQSPTHLIKTRGQQVTLRCSPKSGHDTVSWYQQALGQGPQFIFQYYEEEERQRGNFPDRFSGHQFPNYSSELNVNALLLGDSALYLCASSLVGYATGELFFGEGSRLTVL.

This chain links TRBV25-1 with TRBJ2-1, with D unclear. This CDR3 region has 13 residues. Trimming stripped 3 bases from V and 4 bases from J, with 7 bases between. CDR1 is MGHDK and CDR2 is SYGVNS in the germline V gene. The CDR3 DNA sequence: TGTGCCAGCAGTGACGGGTTTTACAATGAGCAGTTCTTC. This encodes CASSDGFYNEQFF.

The chain carries TRBV19 and TRBJ1-2; 7 nucleotides align to TRBD1. CDR1 is LNHDA, CDR2 SQIVND, per germline (reference sequence). Unmatched junction bases numbered 5, after V lost 3 bases and J lost 4 bases. The CDR3 is 14 amino acids. This CDR3 is CASSINDRVYGYTF. DNA of the CDR3: TGTGCCAGTAGTATCAACGACAGGGTCTATGGCTACACCTTC.

V gene TRBV13 combines with J gene TRBJ1-1, with unresolved D. Trimming took off 3 bases at V and 6 bases at J, with 11 bases between the two ends. The CDR3 contains 13 residues. Germline V gene sequence: CDR1 PRHDT, CDR2 FYEKMQ (reference sequence). The CDR3: CASSLAGRAEAFF. For the CDR3, the DNA is TGTGCCAGCAGCTTGGCCGGGAGGGCTGAAGCTTTCTTT.

DNA for the CDR3: TGTGCCAGCAGCTTTCAACGCGACTACGAGCAGTACTTC. It translates to CASSFQRDYEQYF. The chain is built from TRBV7-8 and TRBJ2-7, with D uncertain. Trimming removed 3 bases from V and 3 bases from J, with 9 bases in between. This CDR3 comprises 13 residues. CDR1 SGHVS and CDR2 FQNEAQ come from the germline V gene.

CDR3 nucleotides: TGTGCCAGCATGCGACAGGGGGGCTCTGGGGCCAACGTCCTGACTTTC. This translates into CASMRQGGSGANVLTF. The rearrangement joins TRBV27 to TRBJ2-6, with TRBD1 matching over 9 bases. With 7 bases clipped from V and 0 bases from J, the junction kept 4 bases outside the gene matches. Germline assignment: CDR1 MNHEY and CDR2 SMNVEV (reference sequence). The CDR3 has 16 residues.

The gene calls are TRBV18 and TRBJ1-2; D not resolved. Germline values: CDR1 KGHSH, CDR2 LQKENI. Trimming pared 3 bases from V and 6 bases from J, leaving 14 bases between. The CDR3 is made up of 14 amino acids. The CDR3 sequence is CASSPTNIGNGYTF. The CDR3 bases are TGTGCCAGCTCACCGACCAACATTGGGAATGGCTACACCTTC. The full variable domain, with the rest looked up from reference TRBV18 and TRBJ1-2, is NAGVMQNPRHLVRRRGQEARLRCSPMKGHSHVYWYRQLPEEGLKFMVYLQKENIIDESGMPKERFSAEFPKEGPSILRIQQVVRGDSAAYFCASSPTNIGNGYTFGSGTRLTVV.

The genes are TRBV12-3 or TRBV12-4 and TRBJ2-5; 7 bases map to TRBD1. With 4 bases clipped from V and 5 bases from J, the junction kept 4 bases outside the gene matches. The CDR3 totals 13 residues. The CDR3: CASSYRGRETQYF. CDR3 sequence (DNA): TGTGCCAGCAGTTACAGGGGTCGGGAGACCCAGTACTTC.

The chain recombines TRBV28 with TRBJ2-6, with a weak D call TRBD2 (6 bases). Germline-derived CDR1 and CDR2 are MDHEN and SYDVKM. Trimming left V 11 bases short and J 8 bases short, with 19 bases between. This CDR3 is 14 amino acids long. CDR3 bases: TGTGCCGCAGGACTACATCTAGACCCCAACGTCCTGACTTTC. This codes for CAAGLHLDPNVLTF.

V usage is TRBV7-9 and J usage is TRBJ2-7; D ambiguous. The V gene's germline CDR1 is SEHNR and CDR2 FQNEAQ (reference sequence). This CDR3 contains 13 residues. Trimming removed 3 bases from V and 3 bases from J, with 9 bases in between. This chain's CDR3 is CASSFGTNYEQYF. The CDR3 nucleotides are TGTGCCAGCAGCTTTGGCACCAACTACGAGCAGTACTTC.

The V call is TRBV19, the J call TRBJ1-1; 10 bases are a match to TRBD1. Trimming removed 6 bases from V and 10 bases from J; junction bases left unmatched: 17. The CDR3 has 16 amino acids. In germline, CDR1 is LNHDA, CDR2 SQIVND (reference sequence). DNA of the CDR3: TGTGCCAGTAGGGAAAAACGGGACAGGGGCATCCTTGCAGCTTTCTTT. Amino acid sequence: CASREKRDRGILAAFF. The full variable domain, rest sourced from reference TRBV19 and TRBJ1-1, is DGGITQSPKYLFRKEGQNVTLSCEQNLNHDAMYWYRQDPGQGLRLIYYSQIVNDFQKGDIAEGYSVSREKKESFPLTVTSAQKNPTAFYLCASREKRDRGILAAFFGQGTRLTVV.

This chain joins TRBV13 and TRBJ1-2, with 12 bases fitting TRBD1. CDR1 PRHDT and CDR2 FYEKMQ come from the germline V gene (reference sequence). The CDR3 spans 16 residues. J lost 7 bases, V lost 2 bases, and 8 bases had no gene match. In nucleotides, the CDR3 is TGTGCCAGCAGCTTAAGGGGCGGGACAGGGGGCTCTGGCTACACCTTC. Translating it yields CASSLRGGTGGSGYTF.

This rearrangement joins TRBV29-1 to TRBJ2-2; D unclear. Trimming shortened V by 7 bases and J by 8 bases, and 20 bases separated the two germline ends. CDR1 is SQVTM, CDR2 ANQGSEA, per germline. The length of the CDR3 is 14 residues. This chain's CDR3 is CSATVGTVGGELFF. The CDR3 nucleotides are TGCAGCGCCACCGTGGGTACTGTGGGGGGGGAGCTGTTTTTT.

V gene TRBV5-6 combines with J gene TRBJ2-3; D remains ambiguous. Germline V lookup: CDR1 SGHDT, CDR2 YYEEEE. Trimming stripped 2 bases from V and 2 bases from J, with 6 bases between. The CDR3 runs to 13 residues. The DNA of the CDR3 is TGTGCCAGCAGCTTCCCCTACACAGATACGCAGTATTTT. This translates into CASSFPYTDTQYF.

The gene calls are TRBV4-3 and TRBJ2-2, with D hard to call. The V gene's germline CDR1 is LGHNA and CDR2 YSLEER. V was cut by 0 bases and J by 5 bases, with 10 bases left in between. The CDR3 has 15 residues. CDR3 amino acids: CASSQDRQMTGELFF. CDR3 nucleotides: TGCGCCAGCAGCCAAGATCGCCAAATGACCGGGGAGCTGTTTTTT.